The rows below give T cell receptor beta chains drawn from one sample of a study of early T cells in non-severe SARS-CoV-2 infection. TCRdb reanalysed the 5' RACE reads using MiXCR and keeps one entry per CDR3 protein. The sample carries about 30,000 distinct CDR3 sequences, around 5.3% recorded once. Sequenced input: whole blood. Receptors originate from an adult who was a healthcare worker with PCR-confirmed SARS-CoV-2 infection or an uninfected control (not recorded which). CDR3s include the opening cysteine and the closing phenylalanine or tryptophan. Each record gives: D gene, CDR3 length, J gene, clone size, V gene, CDR3 DNA, CDR3 protein. D genes are given only for firm matches. Some rows have no size entry. The others give once, few or many, or a class for an expanded clone.

d_gene: .
len: 14
j_gene: TRBJ2-7
abundance: .
v_gene: TRBV9
CDR3nt: TGTGCCAGCAGCGTAGATTCGAGACCCTTCGAGCAGTACTTC
CDR3aa: CASSVDSRPFEQYF

d_gene: .
len: 11
j_gene: TRBJ1-1
abundance: many
v_gene: TRBV18
CDR3nt: TGTGCCAGCACGGCTAGCACTGAAGCTTTCTTT
CDR3aa: CASTASTEAFF

d_gene: .
len: 13
j_gene: TRBJ1-5
abundance: many
v_gene: TRBV30
CDR3nt: TGTGCCTGGAGTGTGGGCAGCAATCAGCCCCAGCATTTT
CDR3aa: CAWSVGSNQPQHF

d_gene: .
len: 16
j_gene: TRBJ2-2
abundance: .
v_gene: TRBV2
CDR3nt: TGTGCCAGCAGTGCTTACGGACTAACGAACACCGGGGAGCTGTTTTTT
CDR3aa: CASSAYGLTNTGELFF

d_gene: .
len: 12
j_gene: TRBJ1-5
abundance: many
v_gene: TRBV10-2
CDR3nt: TGCGCCAGCAGTGAAGGCAATCAGCCCCAGCATTTT
CDR3aa: CASSEGNQPQHF

d_gene: .
len: 13
j_gene: TRBJ2-1
abundance: .
v_gene: TRBV30
CDR3nt: TGTGCCTGGACTCGGACGGACCACGATGAGCAGTTCTTC
CDR3aa: CAWTRTDHDEQFF

d_gene: TRBD1
len: 13
j_gene: TRBJ1-1
abundance: few
v_gene: TRBV5-1
CDR3nt: TGCGCCAGCACCGTGACAGGGGGCACTGAAGCTTTCTTT
CDR3aa: CASTVTGGTEAFF

d_gene: TRBD2
len: 16
j_gene: TRBJ2-3
abundance: many
v_gene: TRBV12-3/TRBV12-4
CDR3nt: TGTGCCAGCTCCCCCGGATTGACTAGCGGGACAGATACGCAGTATTTT
CDR3aa: CASSPGLTSGTDTQYF

d_gene: .
len: 11
j_gene: TRBJ2-7
abundance: .
v_gene: TRBV20-1
CDR3nt: TGCAGTGCCCTTGGACACTTTGAGCAGTACTTC
CDR3aa: CSALGHFEQYF

d_gene: TRBD1
len: 15
j_gene: TRBJ2-7
abundance: many
v_gene: TRBV11-2
CDR3nt: TGTGCCAGCAGTTCCACGCGGACAGGGACCTACGAGCAGTACTTC
CDR3aa: CASSSTRTGTYEQYF

d_gene: .
len: 14
j_gene: TRBJ2-3
abundance: many
v_gene: TRBV7-3
CDR3nt: TGTGCCAGCAGCTTCTCGACTTCGGGAGATACGCAGTATTTT
CDR3aa: CASSFSTSGDTQYF

d_gene: .
len: 12
j_gene: TRBJ2-1
abundance: medium-sized
v_gene: TRBV11-2
CDR3nt: TGTGCCAGCAGCTTAGAGTTGGATGAGCAGTTCTTC
CDR3aa: CASSLELDEQFF

d_gene: .
len: 13
j_gene: TRBJ2-7
abundance: .
v_gene: TRBV7-6
CDR3nt: TGTGCCAGCAGCCCACCGTTGAGCTACGAGCAGTACTTC
CDR3aa: CASSPPLSYEQYF

d_gene: TRBD2
len: 16
j_gene: TRBJ2-3
abundance: many
v_gene: TRBV29-1
CDR3nt: TGCAGCGTTGAGAGAGCTAGCGGGAGGGCCGGAGATACGCAGTATTTT
CDR3aa: CSVERASGRAGDTQYF

d_gene: TRBD1
len: 15
j_gene: TRBJ2-1
abundance: many
v_gene: TRBV7-2
CDR3nt: TGTGCCAGCAGCTTAACAGGGGGGTTGTACAATGAGCAGTTCTTC
CDR3aa: CASSLTGGLYNEQFF

d_gene: .
len: 16
j_gene: TRBJ2-5
abundance: .
v_gene: TRBV11-2
CDR3nt: TGTGCCAGCAGCTTAGTGGGGGGGACCCGGACAGGGACCCAGTACTTC
CDR3aa: CASSLVGGTRTGTQYF

d_gene: TRBD2
len: 15
j_gene: TRBJ2-3
abundance: many
v_gene: TRBV20-1
CDR3nt: TGCAGTGTCCCCCCCCCAGCGGGGGGGCCTAGTACGCAGTATTTT
CDR3aa: CSVPPPAGGPSTQYF

d_gene: .
len: 13
j_gene: TRBJ2-1
abundance: many
v_gene: TRBV9
CDR3nt: TGTGCCAGCAGCGTAGCTTACAGGAATGAGCAGTTCTTC
CDR3aa: CASSVAYRNEQFF

d_gene: TRBD2
len: 15
j_gene: TRBJ2-5
abundance: many
v_gene: TRBV28
CDR3nt: TGTGCCAGCAGTCTACTAGCGGGAGCACAAGAGACCCAGTACTTC
CDR3aa: CASSLLAGAQETQYF

d_gene: .
len: 13
j_gene: TRBJ2-7
abundance: .
v_gene: TRBV18
CDR3nt: TGTGCCAGCTCAGTTGACAGGACCTACGAGCAGTACTTC
CDR3aa: CASSVDRTYEQYF

d_gene: .
len: 13
j_gene: TRBJ2-1
abundance: few
v_gene: TRBV12-3/TRBV12-4
CDR3nt: TGTGCCAGCAGCTCGAGGCGTCTAAATGAGCAGTTCTTC
CDR3aa: CASSSRRLNEQFF

d_gene: .
len: 13
j_gene: TRBJ2-2
abundance: .
v_gene: TRBV25-1
CDR3nt: TGTGCCAGCAGTGGCACGGGCACCGGGGAGCTGTTTTTT
CDR3aa: CASSGTGTGELFF

d_gene: TRBD2
len: 17
j_gene: TRBJ2-1
abundance: few
v_gene: TRBV7-8
CDR3nt: TGTGCCAGCAGCTTAGCCCCCGGCCTAGCGGGAGTTAATGAGCAGTTCTTC
CDR3aa: CASSLAPGLAGVNEQFF

d_gene: .
len: 12
j_gene: TRBJ2-2
abundance: many
v_gene: TRBV24-1
CDR3nt: TGTGCCACCAGTGATCGGGCCGGGGAGCTGTTTTTT
CDR3aa: CATSDRAGELFF

d_gene: .
len: 13
j_gene: TRBJ1-1
abundance: few
v_gene: TRBV7-9
CDR3nt: TGTGCCAGCAGCTTAGTCGAGGGGACTGAAGCTTTCTTT
CDR3aa: CASSLVEGTEAFF

d_gene: TRBD2
len: 16
j_gene: TRBJ2-3
abundance: few
v_gene: TRBV19
CDR3nt: TGTGCCAGTAGTATTGGAGCGGGGGGACCCACAGATACGCAGTATTTT
CDR3aa: CASSIGAGGPTDTQYF

d_gene: .
len: 14
j_gene: TRBJ1-2
abundance: .
v_gene: TRBV20-1
CDR3nt: TGCAGTGCTAGTCCCCGGTCCGGGGCTTATGGCTACACCTTC
CDR3aa: CSASPRSGAYGYTF

d_gene: .
len: 12
j_gene: TRBJ1-2
abundance: many
v_gene: TRBV20-1
CDR3nt: TGCAGTGCTGTTAAGACAGGCGGTGGCTACACCTTC
CDR3aa: CSAVKTGGGYTF

d_gene: .
len: 19
j_gene: TRBJ2-1
abundance: many
v_gene: TRBV7-9
CDR3nt: TGTGCCAGCAGCGCCCCAGGGTCTTGGCGCCCAAACTCCTACAATGAGCAGTTCTTC
CDR3aa: CASSAPGSWRPNSYNEQFF

d_gene: .
len: 12
j_gene: TRBJ1-1
abundance: .
v_gene: TRBV18
CDR3nt: TGTGCCAGCTCACCGGGGCAGGGTGAAGCTTTCTTT
CDR3aa: CASSPGQGEAFF

d_gene: .
len: 12
j_gene: TRBJ1-1
abundance: many
v_gene: TRBV29-1
CDR3nt: TGCAGCTTCCGCAGGGTGAACACTGAAGCTTTCTTT
CDR3aa: CSFRRVNTEAFF

d_gene: TRBD2
len: 16
j_gene: TRBJ2-1
abundance: many
v_gene: TRBV24-1
CDR3nt: TGTGCCACCAGTGACATTAGCGGGAGCTCCTACAATGAGCAGTTCTTC
CDR3aa: CATSDISGSSYNEQFF

d_gene: .
len: 11
j_gene: TRBJ2-1
abundance: many
v_gene: TRBV11-3
CDR3nt: TGTGCCAGCAGCCCTGGACTGGTCCAGTTCTTC
CDR3aa: CASSPGLVQFF

d_gene: TRBD2
len: 22
j_gene: TRBJ2-3
abundance: many
v_gene: TRBV20-1
CDR3nt: TGCAGTGCTAGAGGACTTCGGCCCGAGACGGGACTAGCGGGAGGTCCCACAGATACGCAGTATTTT
CDR3aa: CSARGLRPETGLAGGPTDTQYF